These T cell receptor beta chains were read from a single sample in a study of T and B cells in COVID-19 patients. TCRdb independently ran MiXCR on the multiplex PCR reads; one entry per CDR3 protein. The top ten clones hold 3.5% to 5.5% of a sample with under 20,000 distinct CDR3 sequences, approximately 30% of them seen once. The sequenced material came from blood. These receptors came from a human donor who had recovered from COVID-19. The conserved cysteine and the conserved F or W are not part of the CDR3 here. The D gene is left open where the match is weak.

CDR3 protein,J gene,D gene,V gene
ASSLEGTDTQY,TRBJ2-3,-,TRBV7-2
ASSQDRGLATYNEQF,TRBJ2-1,TRBD2,TRBV4-2
ASSPEGEETQY,TRBJ2-5,-,TRBV7-9
SVGSGTEAF,TRBJ1-1,-,TRBV29-1
ASSGDGNSNQPQH,TRBJ1-5,-,TRBV19
SVMASLSEAF,TRBJ1-1,-,TRBV29-1
ASSAVSLFTGLPHYEQY,TRBJ2-7,-,TRBV6-5
ASSNRGASNEKLF,TRBJ1-4,TRBD1,TRBV4-1
ASSTQRPGYT,TRBJ1-2,-,TRBV6-2/TRBV6-3
ASSSSQGFEQY,TRBJ2-7,-,TRBV27
ASTPGAGTSGRYNEQF,TRBJ2-1,TRBD2,TRBV6-5
ASSQEMGFGELF,TRBJ2-2,-,TRBV4-3
ASSKVLGDEKLF,TRBJ1-4,-,TRBV6-1
ASSLALSVTDTQY,TRBJ2-3,-,TRBV5-6
ASSEMSGSYEQY,TRBJ2-7,-,TRBV6-1
ASSLARLNTEAF,TRBJ1-1,-,TRBV7-2
ASSEGITEAF,TRBJ1-1,-,TRBV18
SVETDTGELF,TRBJ2-2,-,TRBV29-1